These 8 T cell receptor beta chains were sequenced from one sample in a study of blood T cell repertoires in COVID-19. TCRdb's copy holds only in-frame clones and misses some; the assay was immunoSEQ multiplex PCR. There are over 25,000 clones in the sample; roughly 85% occur only once, and under 8.5% lies in the top ten. The sample comprised peripheral blood. These receptors were obtained from a man aged 55 to 70 with active COVID-19.

The genes are TRBV6-5 and TRBJ2-3; TRBD2 might be the D (6 bases). V was cut by 5 bases and J by 5 bases, with 17 bases left in between. The V gene's germline CDR1 is MNHEY and CDR2 SVGAGI. CDR3 length equals 15 residues. The CDR3 here is CASSPPGTLRDTQYF. Written as DNA, the CDR3 is TGTGCCAGCAGTCCGCCCGGGACTCTGAGAGATACGCAGTATTTT.

V is TRBV29-1 and J is TRBJ2-1, with 8 bases that match TRBD2. This CDR3 contains 14 residues. The V and J ends lost 8 bases and 6 bases, in that order; junction bases with no gene match: 12. Per germline, CDR1 SQVTM and CDR2 ANQGSEA. The CDR3 sequence: CSTDGGRNSNEQFF. In DNA, the CDR3 is TGCAGCACAGATGGCGGGAGGAACTCCAATGAGCAGTTCTTC.

The chain links TRBV29-1 to TRBJ1-2; 7 bases are a match to TRBD1. The trim removed 3 bases at V and 3 bases at J, leaving 1 base unmatched. The CDR3 spans 12 residues. Germline loops: CDR1 SQVTM, CDR2 ANQGSEA. The CDR3 is CSVDRGDYGYTF. As DNA, the CDR3 is TGCAGCGTTGACAGGGGGGACTATGGCTACACCTTC.

J is TRBJ2-7 and V is TRBV20-1, with unresolved D. The germline V and J ends were trimmed by 3 bases and 6 bases, with 9 bases remaining between them. The CDR3 totals 11 residues. In germline, CDR1 is DFQATT, CDR2 SNEGSKA (reference sequence). In DNA, the CDR3 is TGCAGTGCTAGTCGCTACGGCGAGCAGTACTTC. It is translated as CSASRYGEQYF.

The genes are TRBV11-3 and TRBJ2-3, with 9 bases that match TRBD2. This CDR3 contains 16 residues. The junction had 5 bases not matched to a gene; V was cut back by 0 bases and J by 4 bases. Germline V CDR1 and CDR2: SGHNT, YENEEA. The CDR3 DNA is TGTGCCAGCAGCTTAGATGGTGCGGGAGGGCCAGATACGCAGTATTTT. It is translated as CASSLDGAGGPDTQYF.

This clone has just a few counts. The genes are TRBV2 and TRBJ2-5; D is possibly TRBD2 (5 bases). V was trimmed by 7 bases and J by 0 bases, leaving 9 bases between them. Germline V gene lookup returns CDR1 SNHLY and CDR2 FYNNEI. The CDR3 is made up of 13 amino acids. Written as DNA, the CDR3 is TGTGCCAGCAAGCTGGGAGACCAAGAGACCCAGTACTTC. It is translated as CASKLGDQETQYF.

This sequence joins TRBV2 and TRBJ2-5, with a weak D call TRBD1 (6 bases). CDR1 and CDR2 (germline): SNHLY, FYNNEI. V lost 8 bases to trimming and J lost 0 bases, with 13 bases between them. The CDR3 covers 14 residues. The CDR3 spells CASGPTGHQETQYF. The CDR3, as DNA: TGTGCCAGCGGCCCGACAGGACACCAAGAGACCCAGTACTTC.

The J gene is TRBJ2-4, the V gene TRBV5-6; TRBD2 matches 9 bases. The V gene's germline CDR1 is SGHDT and CDR2 YYEEEE. V was pared by 3 bases and J by 9 bases, with 10 bases of the junction left unmatched. The CDR3 consists of 15 residues. CDR3 protein: CASSSLREGGSIQYF. In DNA form, the CDR3 reads TGTGCCAGCAGCTCGCTGCGGGAGGGAGGGAGCATTCAGTACTTC.